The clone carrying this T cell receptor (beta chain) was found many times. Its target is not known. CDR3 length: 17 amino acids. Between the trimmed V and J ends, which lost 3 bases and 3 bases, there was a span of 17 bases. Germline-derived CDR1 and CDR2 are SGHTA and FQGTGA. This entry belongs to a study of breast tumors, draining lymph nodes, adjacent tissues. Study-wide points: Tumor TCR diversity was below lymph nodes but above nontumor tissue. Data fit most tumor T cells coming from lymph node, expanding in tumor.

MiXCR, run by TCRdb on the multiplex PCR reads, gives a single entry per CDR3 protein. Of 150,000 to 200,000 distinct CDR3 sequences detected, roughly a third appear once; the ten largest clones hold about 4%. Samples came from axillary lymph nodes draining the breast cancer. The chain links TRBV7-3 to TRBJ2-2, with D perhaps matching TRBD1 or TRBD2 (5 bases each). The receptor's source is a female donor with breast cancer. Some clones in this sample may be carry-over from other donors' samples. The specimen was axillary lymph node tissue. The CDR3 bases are TGTGCCAGCAGCTTTCTAGAGAGGGACGGATACACCGGGGAGCTGTTTTTT. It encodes CASSFLERDGYTGELFF.